This T cell receptor beta chain was obtained from a study of blood T cell repertoires in COVID-19. For the study at large: The cDNA or gDNA used as material had been derived from T cells, B-cell-depleted T cells, or PBMCs.

In the original workflow: Reference gene primer amplification yielded estimated nucleated cell counts. Only in-frame clones appear in the TCRdb table, and some are missing; sequencing was by immunoSEQ multiplex PCR. Clonal size and the V and J genes are those of that table, whereas D and trimming came from the DNA. The repertoire consists of 380,000 or so clones, with more than 70% occurring once and the leading ten covering over 1%. This clone was detected once. The CDR3 has 15 residues. V shed 4 bases, J shed 5 bases, and the junction held 9 bases outside the gene matches. Germline-derived CDR1 and CDR2 are LGHNA and YSLEER.

Sequences were obtained from peripheral blood. The chain is built from TRBV4-3 and TRBJ2-7; the match to TRBD1 covers 9 bases. The clonotype comes from a man in his forties with acute or convalescent COVID-19. As DNA, the CDR3 is TGCGCCAGCAGCCCCAAGGGACAGGGTGTTAACGAGCAGTACTTC. This encodes CASSPKGQGVNEQYF.